One and the same sample provided the 9 T cell receptor beta chains below, sequenced in a study of CD8+ T cells in alopecia areata. cDNA serving as the sequencing template came from extracted, reverse transcribed RNA. Assay used: immunoSEQ multiplex PCR; TCRdb lists only in-frame clones, some missing. This table has about 100,000 clones, roughly 84% appearing once. Specified treatment: oral pan-JAK inhibitor, 5-10 mg twice daily. Sequencing was performed on CD8+ T cells sorted from blood, taken at week 24, from a patient treated with tofacitinib. Every receptor here comes from a human donor with alopecia areata.

This sequence joins TRBV27 and TRBJ1-1, with D hard to call. The CDR3 contains 13 residues. From germline, CDR1 is MNHEY and CDR2 SMNVEV (reference sequence). The ends were cut back, 2 bases at V and 2 bases at J, with 6 bases in the middle. The CDR3 sequence: CASSLAANTEAFF. The CDR3 nucleotides are TGTGCCAGCAGTTTAGCCGCCAACACTGAAGCTTTCTTT.

The V gene is TRBV28, the J gene TRBJ1-2, with TRBD1 matching over 8 bases. Germline CDR1 reads MDHEN; CDR2 reads SYDVKM. This CDR3 has 16 amino acids. Unmatched junction bases numbered 17, after V lost 6 bases and J lost 8 bases. The CDR3 nucleotides read TGTGCCAGCAGCTGGGGGGAGACAGGGGCTCTCGAGGGCTACACCTTC. It specifies CASSWGETGALEGYTF.

This chain connects TRBV7-2 to TRBJ2-5, with D uncertain. There are 14 residues in the CDR3. Germline CDR1 is SGHTA and CDR2 is FQGNSA. V lost 5 bases, J lost 2 bases, and 12 bases lay in between. CDR3: CASSPLLLQETQYF. As DNA, the CDR3 is TGTGCCAGCAGCCCCCTCCTCTTGCAAGAGACCCAGTACTTC.

Here the CDR3 reads CSAEGASGEWETQYF. The DNA for the CDR3 is TGCAGCGCCGAGGGGGCCAGCGGGGAGTGGGAGACCCAGTACTTC. The chain links TRBV29-1 to TRBJ2-5, with D possibly being TRBD1 or TRBD2 (7 bases each). This CDR3 has 15 residues. Germline CDR1 and CDR2: SQVTM and ANQGSEA. V gave up 7 bases and J gave up 5 bases, with 23 bases separating them. Full variable domain (remainder filled in from reference TRBV29-1 and TRBJ2-5): SAVISQKPSRDICQRGTSLTIQCQVDSQVTMMFWYRQQPGQSLTLIATANQGSEATYESGFVIDKFPISRPNLTFSTLTVSNMSPEDSSIYLCSAEGASGEWETQYFGPGTRLLVL.

V gene TRBV29-1 combines with J gene TRBJ1-2, with 7 bases fitting TRBD1. CDR1 and CDR2 from the germline V gene are SQVTM and ANQGSEA. The CDR3 loop spans 11 amino acids. The junction had 0 bases not matched to a gene; V was cut back by 3 bases and J by 5 bases. CDR3 in amino acids: CSVETGYGYTF. The CDR3 region has the DNA TGCAGCGTTGAGACAGGGTATGGCTACACCTTC.

This clone was observed a single time. The chain links TRBV4-1 to TRBJ2-1, with TRBD1 matching 10 bases. V lost 3 bases, J lost 0 bases, and 2 bases stayed unmatched. Per the germline V gene, CDR1 is MGHRA and CDR2 is YSYEKL. The CDR3 loop spans 16 amino acids. The chain's CDR3 is CASSHRTGGSYNEQFF. The CDR3 DNA reads TGCGCCAGCAGCCACCGGACAGGGGGCTCCTACAATGAGCAGTTCTTC.

J is TRBJ1-2 and V is TRBV7-8; 8 bases line up with TRBD1. The CDR3 is made up of 14 amino acids. The V segment lost 1 base and the J segment 5 bases; nucleotides outside the gene matches: 3. The germline CDR1 and CDR2 sequences are SGHVS and FQNEAQ. The CDR3 region is CASSLGTGQYGYTF. The CDR3 DNA follows: TGTGCCAGCAGCTTAGGGACAGGGCAATATGGCTACACCTTC.

The CDR3 bases are TGCAGCGCCGAGGGTGGGGACGATCGGAACACCGGGGAGCTGTTTTTT. The encoded protein is CSAEGGDDRNTGELFF. The chain uses TRBV29-1 and TRBJ2-2, with D perhaps TRBD1 or TRBD2 (5 bases each). The CDR3 covers 16 residues. Germline CDR1 and CDR2: SQVTM and ANQGSEA. Trimming took off 7 bases at V and 1 base at J, with 19 bases between the two ends.

The rearrangement links TRBV10-3 to TRBJ2-2; D unclear. Between the trimmed V and J ends, which lost 2 bases and 5 bases, there was a span of 6 bases. The CDR3 totals 13 residues. Germline V gives CDR1 ENHRY, CDR2 SYGVKD. CDR3 sequence (DNA): TGTGCCATCAGTGAGAGGTCAACCGGGGAGCTGTTTTTT. Protein: CAISERSTGELFF.